This entry lists 30 T cell receptor beta chains sequenced from one sample in a study of blood T cell repertoires in COVID-19 (dated by TCRdb to about 2020). The library was obtained by the immunoSEQ multiplex PCR assay. TCRdb provides this immuneACCESS table in a form limited to in-frame rearrangements. Some clones are lacking; in checked studies, under half of them reflect an unresolved V gene, and why the rest are absent is not known. The sample data list fewer than 300,000 clones, and under 90% of these were observed just once. The top ten clones comprise about 3.4% of the sample. Sequencing used peripheral blood. These receptors came from a woman aged 18-29 years with acute or convalescent COVID-19.

This rearrangement joins TRBV6-1 to TRBJ2-3; D is perhaps TRBD1 (7 bases). The CDR3 is 17 amino acids. V was shortened by 2 bases and J by 8 bases, with 23 bases between the two germline ends. Germline V gene data show CDR1 as MNHNS and CDR2 as SASEGT. The CDR3 spells CASSEPAGGPLVVTQYF. CDR3 bases: TGTGCCAGCAGTGAACCCGCAGGGGGGCCCCTCGTCGTTACGCAGTATTTT.

The chain employs TRBV3-1 (or the pseudogene TRBV3-2) and TRBJ1-2; unclear D gene. Germline V lookup: CDR1 LGHDT, CDR2 YNNKEL (reference sequence). V was trimmed by 4 bases and J by 8 bases, leaving 14 bases between them. The CDR3 covers 13 residues. The CDR3, as DNA: TGTGCCAGCAGCCTCAGCCGCCGCGGGGGCTACACCTTC. Its protein product is CASSLSRRGGYTF.

The chain joins TRBV5-1 to TRBJ2-7; TRBD2 agrees at 12 bases. The CDR3 spans 18 residues. Trimming at V came to 0 bases and at J to 2 bases, leaving 9 bases not matched to a gene. Per the germline V gene, CDR1 is SGHRS and CDR2 is YFSETQ. The CDR3 DNA follows: TGCGCCAGCAGCTTGGGTCCGGGACTAGCGGGTTCTCCCTACGAGCAGTACTTC. Encoded protein: CASSLGPGLAGSPYEQYF.

The chain carries TRBV19 and TRBJ1-4, with TRBD1 matching over 7 bases. CDR3 length: 14 amino acids. The junction had 2 bases not matched to a gene; V was cut back by 4 bases and J by 3 bases. CDR1 and CDR2 from the germline V gene are LNHDA and SQIVND (reference sequence). This CDR3 reads CASSRTGSNEKLFF. In DNA form, the CDR3 reads TGTGCCAGTAGTAGGACAGGTTCTAATGAAAAACTGTTTTTT.

J is TRBJ1-6 and V is TRBV27; 7 bases are shared with TRBD1. This CDR3 is 15 amino acids long. Germline values: CDR1 MNHEY, CDR2 SMNVEV (reference sequence). The V and J ends lost 7 bases and 8 bases, in that order; junction bases with no gene match: 11. The CDR3 loop reads CASKQQGGDYSPLHF. CDR3 bases: TGTGCCAGCAAACAGCAGGGGGGAGATTATTCACCCCTCCACTTT.

The rearrangement uses TRBV2 and TRBJ2-1; 8 bases match TRBD1. Germline loops: CDR1 SNHLY, CDR2 FYNNEI. This CDR3 spans 15 amino acids. Losses at the gene ends were 1 base for V and 4 bases for J; bases not matched to a gene: 3. The CDR3 loop reads CASSEGTGWYNEQFF. The DNA of the CDR3 is TGTGCCAGCAGTGAAGGGACAGGGTGGTACAATGAGCAGTTCTTC.

This clone was detected once. The chain is built from TRBV5-5 and TRBJ1-2; no clear D gene. Germline loops: CDR1 SGHKS, CDR2 YYEKEE (reference sequence). The CDR3 consists of 15 residues. Trimming stripped 0 bases from V and 1 base from J, with 10 bases between. The CDR3: CASSLDVGRNYGYTF. As DNA, the CDR3 is TGTGCCAGCAGCTTGGATGTGGGCCGTAACTATGGCTACACCTTC.

CDR3 in DNA: TGTGCCAGGATGGGACACCAGGGCACTGAAGCTTTCTTT. It translates to CARMGHQGTEAFF. The chain joins TRBV19 to TRBJ1-1; D perhaps matches TRBD1 (6 bases). Per germline, CDR1 LNHDA and CDR2 SQIVND (reference sequence). CDR3 length equals 13 residues. Trimming removed 9 bases at V and 4 bases at J, with 15 bases between.

The chain employs TRBV9 and TRBJ1-1; TRBD1 matches at 8 bases. Germline V lookup: CDR1 SGDLS, CDR2 YYNGEE. After removal of 4 bases from V and 5 bases from J, the junction contained 10 bases not matched to a gene. CDR3 length: 15 amino acids. The CDR3 DNA is TGTGCCAGCAGCACCGAACAGGGGGGAGGTACTGAAGCTTTCTTT. This codes for CASSTEQGGGTEAFF.

The chain joins TRBV6-5 to TRBJ1-2, with 9 positions matching TRBD1. CDR1 and CDR2 (germline): MNHEY, SVGAGI. CDR3 length equals 16 residues. Trimming at V came to 2 bases and at J to 8 bases, leaving 12 bases not matched to a gene. This CDR3 reads CASSYDLVPGQGGYTF. The CDR3, as DNA: TGTGCCAGCAGTTACGATCTAGTGCCGGGACAGGGAGGCTACACCTTC.

The chain links TRBV5-4 to TRBJ2-1; 9 positions match TRBD2. The germline V gene has CDR1 SGHNT and CDR2 YYREEE (reference sequence). The V and J ends lost 1 base and 6 bases, in that order; junction bases with no gene match: 14. The CDR3 contains 18 residues. As DNA, the CDR3 is TGTGCCAGCAGCTTGTCGCCTGGCGGGAGGGCCGCGGGCAATGAGCAGTTCTTC. Translating gives CASSLSPGGRAAGNEQFF. The variable domain in full, completed from reference TRBV5-4 and TRBJ2-1, reads ETGVTQSPTHLIKTRGQQVTLRCSSQSGHNTVSWYQQALGQGPQFIFQYYREEENGRGNFPPRFSGLQFPNYSSELNVNALELDDSALYLCASSLSPGGRAAGNEQFFGPGTRLTVL.

This chain joins TRBV10-2 and TRBJ2-1; 7 bases fit TRBD2. The CDR3 extends over 16 amino acids. V was pared by 7 bases and J by 8 bases, with 17 bases of the junction left unmatched. Per germline, CDR1 WSHSY and CDR2 SAAADI. The DNA for the CDR3 is TGCGCCAGCATGACGGGTGTAAGCGGGAAGACTGATGAGCAGTTCTTC. Amino acids: CASMTGVSGKTDEQFF.

The chain links TRBV12-3 or TRBV12-4 to TRBJ1-1; D ambiguous. CDR3 length equals 13 residues. V lost 4 bases to trimming and J lost 2 bases, with 8 bases between them. The CDR3 region has the DNA TGTGCCAGCAGTTCGACTAGTAACACTGAAGCTTTCTTT. This sequence encodes CASSSTSNTEAFF.

V and J are TRBV29-1 and TRBJ2-5; D unresolved. V was trimmed by 6 bases and J by 5 bases, leaving 13 bases between them. The CDR3 totals 12 residues. Germline V gene data show CDR1 as SQVTM and CDR2 as ANQGSEA. CDR3 residues: CSVGVVSETQYF. The DNA of the CDR3 is TGCAGCGTCGGAGTTGTCAGCGAGACCCAGTACTTC.

The chain employs TRBV9 and TRBJ2-7, with a possible D match to TRBD2 (8 bases). Trimming removed 3 bases at V and 3 bases at J, with 16 bases between. The germline V gene encodes CDR1 SGDLS and CDR2 YYNGEE. The CDR3 spans 15 residues. Here the CDR3 DNA reads TGTGCCAGCAGCGAGTCGGGAGGGGGCAACTACGAGCAGTACTTC. It specifies CASSESGGGNYEQYF.

The V and J genes are TRBV18 and TRBJ1-2; TRBD1 aligns across 12 bases. CDR3 size: 16 residues. J was trimmed by 4 bases and V by 6 bases; bases with no gene match: 9. CDR1 is KGHSH, CDR2 LQKENI, per germline. CDR3 in amino acids: CASSPGGTGGGYGYTF. The CDR3 region has the DNA TGTGCCAGCTCCCCAGGCGGGACAGGGGGCGGCTATGGCTACACCTTC.

This clone was observed a handful of times. The V call is TRBV11-2, the J call TRBJ2-1; 8 nucleotides agree with TRBD2. This CDR3 has 19 amino acids. The junction had 14 bases not matched to a gene; V was cut back by 0 bases and J by 4 bases. In germline, CDR1 is SGHAT, CDR2 FQNNGV. The CDR3, as DNA: TGTGCCAGCAGCTTAGACTCTATAGTTGCGGGAGGTCGGTACAATGAGCAGTTCTTC. This sequence encodes CASSLDSIVAGGRYNEQFF.

This chain connects TRBV5-1 to TRBJ2-2; no firm D call. The CDR3 consists of 15 residues. V was shortened by 6 bases and J by 3 bases, with 15 bases between the two germline ends. From germline, CDR1 is SGHRS and CDR2 YFSETQ. In DNA, the CDR3 is TGCGCCAGCACTATTCTAGTTGGAGACACCGGGGAGCTGTTTTTT. Translating it yields CASTILVGDTGELFF.

V is TRBV20-1 and J is TRBJ2-3; D is possibly TRBD1 (5 bases). V dropped 3 bases and J dropped 1 base, with 14 bases sitting between them. The CDR3 is made up of 15 amino acids. In germline, CDR1 is DFQATT, CDR2 SNEGSKA (reference sequence). The CDR3 loop reads CSASIQGRGTDTQYF. Written as DNA, the CDR3 is TGCAGTGCTAGTATCCAGGGTAGGGGCACAGATACGCAGTATTTT.

This clone was recorded many times. J is TRBJ2-7 and V is TRBV11-2; TRBD2 matches 13 bases. Trimming removed 5 bases from V and 2 bases from J; junction bases left unmatched: 6. The CDR3 loop spans 16 amino acids. Germline CDR1 and CDR2: SGHAT and FQNNGV. The CDR3 spells CASSPQGLAGTYEQYF. The CDR3, as DNA: TGTGCCAGCAGCCCCCAGGGACTAGCGGGAACCTACGAGCAGTACTTC.

The chain carries TRBV4-3 and TRBJ2-7, with a possible D match to TRBD2 (6 bases). The germline V gene encodes CDR1 LGHNA and CDR2 YSLEER. There are 14 residues in the CDR3. Trimming removed 0 bases at V and 3 bases at J, with 9 bases between. CDR3 sequence: CASSQDSGGYEQYF. In DNA, the CDR3 is TGCGCCAGCAGCCAAGATTCCGGGGGCTACGAGCAGTACTTC.

V and J are TRBV15 and TRBJ2-6; tentative D call: TRBD2 (6 bases). Per the germline V gene, CDR1 is LNHNV and CDR2 is YYDKDF (reference sequence). V was shortened by 5 bases and J by 0 bases, with 11 bases between the two germline ends. The CDR3 loop spans 16 amino acids. The CDR3 nucleotides read TGTGCCACCAGCGGGGGACTGGGCTCTGGGGCCAACGTCCTGACTTTC. It is translated as CATSGGLGSGANVLTF.

This clone was detected a few times. The chain has TRBV5-6 and TRBJ1-1; D remains unclear. Germline V lookup: CDR1 SGHDT, CDR2 YYEEEE. Trimming cost V 4 bases and J 0 bases, with 7 bases left between them. This CDR3 is built from 13 residues. The CDR3 sequence: CASSPHLNTEAFF. The CDR3, as DNA: TGTGCCAGCAGCCCACACCTGAACACTGAAGCTTTCTTT. The full variable domain, with the rest looked up from reference TRBV5-6 and TRBJ1-1, is DAGVTQSPTHLIKTRGQQVTLRCSPKSGHDTVSWYQQALGQGPQFIFQYYEEEERQRGNFPDRFSGHQFPNYSSELNVNALLLGDSALYLCASSPHLNTEAFFGQGTRLTVV.

The V call is TRBV10-2, the J call TRBJ1-1; 11 bases agree with TRBD1. V shed 6 bases and J 5 bases; nucleotides not matched to a gene: 8. Looked up from germline, CDR1 is WSHSY and CDR2 is SAAADI. The CDR3 is made up of 15 amino acids. In DNA form, the CDR3 reads TGCGCCAGCAGGGCAGGACAGGGGGCATCGACTGAAGCTTTCTTT. Its protein is CASRAGQGASTEAFF.

The table lists this clone with a few counts. The chain joins TRBV7-9 to TRBJ1-1; D may be TRBD1 (6 bases). CDR3 length: 14 residues. Germline CDR1 is SEHNR and CDR2 is FQNEAQ (reference sequence). Between the trimmed V and J ends, which lost 5 bases and 1 base, there was a span of 11 bases. Written as DNA, the CDR3 is TGTGCCAGCAGCCTCCCGGACAGGAACACTGAAGCTTTCTTT. It encodes CASSLPDRNTEAFF.

The chain couples TRBV18 to TRBJ2-1; 7 positions match TRBD2. Germline V gene lookup returns CDR1 KGHSH and CDR2 LQKENI. V shed 2 bases, J shed 4 bases, and the junction held 8 bases outside the gene matches. The length of the CDR3 is 16 residues. The CDR3 DNA follows: TGTGCCAGCTCACCATTAGGCGGGAGACCTTACAATGAGCAGTTCTTC. It codes for CASSPLGGRPYNEQFF.

V and J are TRBV5-3 and TRBJ2-7; TRBD2 matches at 8 bases. TRBV5-3 is treated as an ORF (open reading frame) with a function not yet certain. This CDR3 spans 17 amino acids. V lost 1 base to trimming and J lost 2 bases; unmatched junction nucleotides: 11. Here the CDR3 reads CARSLSVSGSPTYEQYF. In DNA, the CDR3 is TGTGCCAGAAGCTTGTCGGTCAGCGGGAGCCCGACCTACGAGCAGTACTTC.

The V call is TRBV9, the J call TRBJ2-7; 8 bases map to TRBD2. This CDR3 is 16 amino acids long. Germline CDR1 reads SGDLS; CDR2 reads YYNGEE. V dropped 4 bases and J dropped 9; count of bases not matched to a gene: 18. CDR3 sequence: CASSPGVPTSGHAQYF. The CDR3 DNA follows: TGTGCCAGCAGCCCCGGCGTCCCTACTAGCGGCCACGCGCAGTACTTC.

The chain employs TRBV3-1 (or the pseudogene TRBV3-2) and TRBJ2-3, with TRBD2 identical over 12 bases. CDR3 length: 16 amino acids. CDR1 is LGHDT and CDR2 is YNNKEL in the germline V gene (reference sequence). The junction had 4 bases not matched to a gene; V was cut back by 0 bases and J by 6 bases. CDR3: CASSQDITSGRDTQYF. The CDR3 DNA reads TGTGCCAGCAGCCAAGATATAACTAGCGGGAGGGATACGCAGTATTTT.

J is TRBJ2-1 and V is TRBV11-2, with TRBD2 matching 13 bases. CDR1 SGHAT and CDR2 FQNNGV come from the germline V gene. Unmatched junction bases numbered 5, after V lost 0 bases and J lost 6 bases. The CDR3 has 17 residues. CDR3 sequence reads: CASSLETGLAGANEQFF. The CDR3 region has the DNA TGTGCCAGCAGCTTAGAAACCGGACTAGCGGGGGCCAATGAGCAGTTCTTC.